This entry features one T cell receptor beta chain sequence. The clone's antigen remains unknown. No base-level quality is on record; no much larger clone is a single base apart. For survey sequencing, tumor libraries mostly used 4.5 to 5.5 ug of input genomic DNA, with two replicates for each sample. The immunoSEQ hsTCRbeta kit was used to prepare TCRbeta libraries according to the manufacturer's instructions. The completed libraries were mixed into a single pool at 3 nM, then sequenced with an Illumina NovaSeq 6000 S4 flow cell. Per the original workflow: The immunoSEQ Analyzer handled quality control and preprocessing of the raw data. The analysis was limited to productive rearrangements, and each clonotype was defined by a unique CDR3 amino acid sequence. Repertoire clonality was estimated as the Gini-Simpson index, which was calculated using the R package tcR. Student's t test was used to compare Gini indices, while Pearson correlation assessed associations with tumor size change. TCRdb provides this immuneACCESS table in a form limited to in-frame rearrangements. Some clones are lacking; in checked studies, under half of them reflect an unresolved V gene, and why the rest are absent is not known. That table furnishes V, J and clone size, whereas the DNA furnished D and trimming. The sample table holds tens of thousands of clones, of which 35% to 50% were seen once. The ten top clones hold around 40% of the sample.

This sample was taken from a study of neoadjuvant anti-PD-1 for oral cavity cancer (dated by TCRdb to the early 2020s). With regard to the full study: Before undergoing curative-intent surgical resection, most patients got three to four biweekly nivolumab doses at 3 mg/kg. Patients without progression received a fourth nivolumab dose around day 43 and underwent definitive surgical resection on days 50-56. Responders were defined as patients with complete response, partial response or stable disease by RECIST 1.1; non-responders were defined as patients with progression. There were approximately 12 patients in the parent correlative cohort, and the response rate was roughly 33%.

The time point label on this specimen signifies: after neoadjuvant nivolumab, at surgical resection. None of the patients had received prior systemic or radiation treatment, and all were newly diagnosed with stage II-IVA oral cavity squamous cell carcinoma. The cohort was composed of patients with HPV-negative, locally advanced oral cavity squamous cell carcinoma. Samples were obtained from a longitudinal correlative study of a single-arm phase II trial of neoadjuvant nivolumab in oral cavity squamous cell carcinoma. Genomic DNA-based TCRbeta sequencing was performed on subject-matched pre- and post-treatment PBMCs and tumors from three responders and three non-responders. For tumor tissue, genomic DNA extraction relied on the Maxwell RSC DNA from Tissue kit. The germline V gene sets CDR1 to MDHEN and CDR2 to SYDVKM. Trimmed from V: 5 bases; trimmed from J: 7 bases; junction bases lacking a gene match: 28. Measured from the cysteine to the phenylalanine, the CDR3 is 21 residues long. CDR3 DNA is the only sequence kept; it has 63 bases, read in frame from the first base.

Findings and caveats that apply to the study as a whole: Greater tumor shrinkage correlated with larger post-treatment sizes of preexisting intratumoral clones, which suggests that expansion of preexisting clones contributed to response. Higher pretreatment blood Treg/Th17 ratios correlated with both higher pretreatment blood TCRbeta clonality and lower post-treatment tumor TCRbeta clonality. Only a few patients per response group were included in the TCR analyses, and the authors called for validation in larger cohorts.

The chain employs TRBV28 and TRBJ1-2; TRBD1 agrees with 10 junctional bases. The origin of this receptor is a person aged 35 to 85 with oral cavity squamous cell carcinoma. Here the sequenced sample was tumor tissue, taken after nivolumab (anti-PD-1) treatment. The sequenced DNA is TGTGCCAGCAGTCTTAACCTAATTGGGCCCCGGGACAGGGGAAAGGATTTTGGCTACACCTTC. Translated, this gives CASSLNLIGPRDRGKDFGYTF.